This section outlines one TCR beta chain sequence together with its context. Which antigen it targets is not known. Qualities for individual bases were not recorded, and no much larger clone is one base off. This entry is derived from a study of shared clonotypes between healthy human individuals (TCRdb year 2020). Context from the whole study: The cohort comprised a couple of women and a few men aged 18 to 49 years. For each donor, three plates each were used for CD4 naive and CD4 memory, two plates were used for CD8 naive, and one plate was used for CD8 memory. To estimate repertoire size and how much clonotypes are shared between individuals, the study performed deep sequencing of blood TCR repertoires from five healthy adults. To increase sequencing depth and limit assay-specific biases, different laboratories used diverse techniques to prepare libraries and sequence TCR repertoires. Per donor, leukapheresis produced somewhere between about 0.85 and 10 billion PBMCs.

TCR CDR3 regions were amplified from genomic DNA by multiplex PCR using the deep immunoSEQ assay. Genomic DNA extracted from each cell subset was distributed evenly over all wells of several immunoSEQ 96-well plates, and each plate served as one replicate. For sorted subsets, each replicate PCR was loaded with about 0.2 ug genomic DNA, equivalent to 25,000 to 35,000 T cell genomes. Purified libraries were measured with a Qubit 3.0 fluorometer, size-checked on a Bioanalyzer 2100, and measured again with the KAPA Library Quantification kit. A separate single-read 150-cycle Illumina NextSeq 550 flow cell was used to sequence each immunoSEQ 96-well plate. The authors' analysis ran thus. Because the immunoSEQ output included only junctional sequences and no quality scores, the filtering could not be the same as the filtering used for full-length reads. To assign V/J genes and CDR3, sequences were annotated using PyIR, a Python wrapper for IgBLAST v1.9, with IMGT germline references. Reads were filtered out if the reads had weak V/J assignments (E-value above 1e-6), no CDR3, stop codons, out-of-frame junctions, or ambiguous translated residues. V3J clonotypes were defined as sequences sharing an identical inferred V gene, J gene, and CDR3 amino acid sequence. Percentage overlap between repertoires was computed as shared unique clonotypes divided by the size of the smaller repertoire. RTK rarefaction, the Chao1 estimator, and Recon v2.1 estimates of unobserved clonotypes were used to assess repertoire richness. Generation probabilities for all TCRbeta clonotypes obtained by the gDNA method from a handful of donors were computed using OLGA. The source is immuneACCESS, and TCRdb retained only in-frame sequences with V and J called. Part of the clones is not carried over; for the studies checked, unresolved V genes explain less than half of this, and the remainder is unexplained. That table gives V, J and clone size, and the DNA gave D and trimming. Across this sample there are 2 million to 3 million clones, with approximately 94% seen only once. The biggest ten clones account for around 0.4% of the sample.

The donors were healthy, HIV-negative adults with no recently reported acute infections or vaccinations. Only Caucasian adults living in Nashville, Tennessee, USA were represented among the donors. CD4+ T cells were enriched by magnetic negative selection; naive cells were then positively selected on CD45RA, and the negative fraction formed the memory subset. Blood was obtained by leukapheresis, after which PBMCs were separated by Ficoll-Histopaque density gradient centrifugation and cryopreserved in liquid nitrogen vapor phase. Analytical flow cytometry was used to check the purity and quantity of each magnetically sorted T cell population. Each sorted fraction had its genomic DNA isolated and then quantified by UV absorbance on a Nanodrop 2000c. What the study reported, not specific to this receptor: The genetic and exposure-history diversity represented was limited by the small number of donors. Sampling was limited to blood, and TCR repertoires in tissue likely differ from TCR repertoires in blood. Compared with non-shared clonotypes, clonotypes shared by all four sorted-subset donors had higher generation probabilities. Based on pairwise subsampling, the degree of clonotype sharing among donors was expected to be affected by sequencing depth. Even with the large sequencing depth, rarefaction of the sorted-subset datasets indicated that sequencing was incomplete. Larger estimated clonotype richness was generally found for naive subsets than for memory subsets. When a few donors were compared, the shared fraction of clonotypes was 5% to 6.5% for naive CD4, roughly 3.3% for naive CD8, 2.3% for memory CD4, and less than 0.45% for memory CD8.

The clonotype was recovered from a man between 18 and 29 years old in good health. Some clones in this sample may be carry-over from other donors' samples. The sample was naive CD4+ T cells from PBMCs. What this sample's cell subset or site label stands for: CD45RA+ positively selected.

The CDR3 region has the sequence CASSLAFGNEKLFF. The nucleotide sequence reads as follows: TGCGCCAGCAGCTTGGCCTTTGGTAATGAAAAACTGTTTTTT. The chain is made from TRBV5-1 and TRBJ1-4; too little of a D gene remains to name it. CDR1 SGHRS and CDR2 YFSETQ were looked up in the germline V gene. Its CDR3 holds 14 amino acids, cysteine through phenylalanine. Solely the CDR3 DNA is kept, with 42 bases framed from the first base. A distance of 7 bases separates the germline ends of V and J, which lose 0 bases and 4 bases respectively.